This T cell receptor beta chain was identified in a study of Ad26.COV2.S vaccination and SARS-CoV-2 variants. Study-wide background: A COV1001 Ad26.COV2.S trial-arm participant provided the sample.

As to treatment: some 20 received Ad26.COV2.S at low or high dose, single or two shots; roughly 5 received placebo; per-sample allocation not given. Material that was analyzed had been drawn on day 63 after the first vaccine or placebo injection. Based in Boston, the donor was an adult of 18-55 years. Assay used: immunoSEQ multiplex PCR; TCRdb lists only in-frame clones, some missing. The top ten hold just over 2.5% of the sample, which has around 450,000 clones, approximately 92% seen once. Specimen: peripheral blood, collected in a trial of Ad26.COV2.S vaccine versus placebo. The TCR originated in a person aged 18-60 years who received the Ad26.COV2.S COVID-19 vaccine or a placebo.

DNA of the CDR3: TGTGCCAGCAGCCCCCGGCCTAGGGCCGGGGAGCTGTTTTTT. As protein: CASSPRPRAGELFF. The chain is built from TRBV4-2 and TRBJ2-2; no firm D call. Germline V lookup: CDR1 LGHNA, CDR2 YNFKEQ. The V end lost 4 bases, the J end lost 6 bases, and 12 bases lay between the germline ends. The CDR3 contains 14 residues.